This T cell receptor (beta chain) is drawn from a study of cytomegalovirus exposure and HLA in healthy donors. The PCR had 60 Vbeta and 13 Jbeta primers. Only in-frame clones appear in the TCRdb table, and some are missing; sequencing was by immunoSEQ multiplex PCR. The sample has 85,000 to 130,000 clones; 60% to 80% are singletons. Details on this clone: The target antigen is unknown.

Germline V gene lookup returns CDR1 LGHNA and CDR2 YSLEER. This CDR3 spans 15 amino acids. V lost 2 bases and J 2 bases, leaving 13 bases between the germline ends. Study findings and constraints: A later analysis linked a missense variant in DCLRE1C to the trimming of TCR beta V and J genes.

The sample was PBMCs. The chain carries TRBV4-3 and TRBJ2-7; D might be TRBD1 (5 bases). This receptor was taken from a man in his fifties or sixties in good health and CMV-seropositive. CDR3 sequence reads: CASSQRTGAAYEQYF. The CDR3 DNA reads as TGCGCCAGCAGCCAAAGAACAGGAGCCGCCTACGAGCAGTACTTC.